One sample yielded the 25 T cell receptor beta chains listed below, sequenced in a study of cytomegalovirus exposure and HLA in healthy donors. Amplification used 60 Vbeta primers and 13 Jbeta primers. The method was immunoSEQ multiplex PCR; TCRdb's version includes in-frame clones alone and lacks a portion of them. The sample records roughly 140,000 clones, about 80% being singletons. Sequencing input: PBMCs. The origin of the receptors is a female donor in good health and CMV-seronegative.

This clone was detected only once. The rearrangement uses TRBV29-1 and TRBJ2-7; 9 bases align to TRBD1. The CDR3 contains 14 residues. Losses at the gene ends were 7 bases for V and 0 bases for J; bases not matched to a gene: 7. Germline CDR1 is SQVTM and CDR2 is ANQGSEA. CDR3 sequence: CSGGGQGPSYEQYF. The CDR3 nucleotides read TGCAGCGGGGGGGGACAGGGCCCCTCCTACGAGCAGTACTTC.

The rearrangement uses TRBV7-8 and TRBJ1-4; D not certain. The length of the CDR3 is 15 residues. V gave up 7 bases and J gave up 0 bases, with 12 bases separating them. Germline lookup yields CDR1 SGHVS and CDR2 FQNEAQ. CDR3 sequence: CASTQSQATNEKLFF. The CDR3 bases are TGTGCCAGCACCCAGAGTCAGGCAACTAATGAAAAACTGTTTTTT.

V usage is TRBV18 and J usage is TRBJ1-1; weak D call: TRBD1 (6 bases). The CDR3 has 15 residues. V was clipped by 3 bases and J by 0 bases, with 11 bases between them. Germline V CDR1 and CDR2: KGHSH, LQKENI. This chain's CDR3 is CASSPEDRMNTEAFF. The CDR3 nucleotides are TGTGCCAGCTCACCCGAGGACAGAATGAACACTGAAGCTTTCTTT.

This CDR3 is CASSLVRGRYYNEQFF. In DNA, the CDR3 is TGTGCCAGCAGCCTAGTAAGGGGGCGATATTACAATGAGCAGTTCTTC. This sequence joins TRBV7-9 and TRBJ2-1; TRBD1 matches 7 bases. V gave up 5 bases and J gave up 4 bases; unmatched junction bases: 11. CDR3 size: 16 residues. The germline CDR1 and CDR2 sequences are SEHNR and FQNEAQ (reference sequence).

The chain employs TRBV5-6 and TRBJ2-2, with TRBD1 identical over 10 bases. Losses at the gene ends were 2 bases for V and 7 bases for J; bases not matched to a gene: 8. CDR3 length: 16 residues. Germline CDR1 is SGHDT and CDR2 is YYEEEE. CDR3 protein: CASSLKPGQGFGELFF. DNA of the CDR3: TGTGCCAGCAGCTTAAAACCGGGACAGGGGTTCGGGGAGCTGTTTTTT.

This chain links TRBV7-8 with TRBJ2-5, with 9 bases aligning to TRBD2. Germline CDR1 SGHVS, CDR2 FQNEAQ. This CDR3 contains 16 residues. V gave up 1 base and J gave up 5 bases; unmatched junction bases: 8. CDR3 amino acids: CASSLESGLAGETQYF. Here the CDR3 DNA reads TGTGCCAGCAGCTTAGAATCGGGACTAGCAGGGGAGACCCAGTACTTC.

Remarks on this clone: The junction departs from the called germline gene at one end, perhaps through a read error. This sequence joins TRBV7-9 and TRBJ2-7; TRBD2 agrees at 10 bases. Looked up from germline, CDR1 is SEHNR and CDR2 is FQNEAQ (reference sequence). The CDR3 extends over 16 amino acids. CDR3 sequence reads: CSSSLPSGRAWDEQYF. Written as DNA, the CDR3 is TGTTCCAGCAGCTTACCCAGCGGGAGGGCCTGGGACGAGCAGTACTTC.

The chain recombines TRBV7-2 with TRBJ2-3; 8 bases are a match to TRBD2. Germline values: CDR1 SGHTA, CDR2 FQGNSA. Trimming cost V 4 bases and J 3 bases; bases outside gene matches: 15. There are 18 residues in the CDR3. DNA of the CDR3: TGTGCCAGCAGCTCTCGGGGGGGGAACGTCCTAAGGACAGATACGCAGTATTTT. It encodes CASSSRGGNVLRTDTQYF.

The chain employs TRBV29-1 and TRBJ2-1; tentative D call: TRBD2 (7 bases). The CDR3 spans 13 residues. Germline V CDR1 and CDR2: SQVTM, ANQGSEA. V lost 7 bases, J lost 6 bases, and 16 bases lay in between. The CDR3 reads CSARGQGLNEQFF. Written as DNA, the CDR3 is TGCAGCGCGCGGGGGCAGGGGCTCAATGAGCAGTTCTTC.

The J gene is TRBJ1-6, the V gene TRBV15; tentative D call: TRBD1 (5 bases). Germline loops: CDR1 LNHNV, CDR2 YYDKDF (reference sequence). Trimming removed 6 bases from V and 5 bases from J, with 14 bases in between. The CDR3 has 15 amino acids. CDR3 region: CATRPGGIHNSPLHF. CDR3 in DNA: TGTGCCACCAGACCGGGGGGAATACATAATTCACCCCTCCACTTT.

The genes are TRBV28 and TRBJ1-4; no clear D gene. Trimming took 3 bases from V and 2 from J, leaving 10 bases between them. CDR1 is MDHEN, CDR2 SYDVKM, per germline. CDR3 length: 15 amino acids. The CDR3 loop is CASSLSGVTNEKLFF. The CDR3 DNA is TGTGCCAGCAGTTTGTCGGGAGTCACTAATGAAAAACTGTTTTTT. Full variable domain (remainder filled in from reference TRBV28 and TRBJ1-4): DVKVTQSSRYLVKRTGEKVFLECVQDMDHENMFWYRQDPGLGLRLIYFSYDVKMKEKGDIPEGYSVSREKKERFSLILESASTNQTSMYLCASSLSGVTNEKLFFGSGTQLSVL.

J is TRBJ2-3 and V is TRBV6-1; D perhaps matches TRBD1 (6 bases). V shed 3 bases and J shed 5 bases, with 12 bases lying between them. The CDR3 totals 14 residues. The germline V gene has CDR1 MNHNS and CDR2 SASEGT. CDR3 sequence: CASSDFTGLDTQYF. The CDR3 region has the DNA TGTGCCAGCAGTGACTTCACAGGGTTAGATACGCAGTATTTT.

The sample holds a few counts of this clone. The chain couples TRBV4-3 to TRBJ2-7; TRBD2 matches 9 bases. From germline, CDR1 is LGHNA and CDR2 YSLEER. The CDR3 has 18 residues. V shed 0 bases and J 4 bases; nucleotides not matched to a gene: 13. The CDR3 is CASSQDGPGRGGGYEQYF. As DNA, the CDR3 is TGCGCCAGCAGCCAAGATGGCCCAGGGCGGGGGGGCGGATACGAGCAGTACTTC.

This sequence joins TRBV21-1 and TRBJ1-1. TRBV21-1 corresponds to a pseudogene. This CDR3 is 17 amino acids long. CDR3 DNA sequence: TGTGCCAGCGGATCGAAAGAGACTGGCCGTCTTAACACTGAAGCTTTCTTT. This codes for CASGSKETGRLNTEAFF.

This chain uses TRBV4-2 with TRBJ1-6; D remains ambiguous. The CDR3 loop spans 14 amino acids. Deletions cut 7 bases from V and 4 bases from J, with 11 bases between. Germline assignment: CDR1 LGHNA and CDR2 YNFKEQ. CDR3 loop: CASTRSDYNSPLHF. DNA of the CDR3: TGTGCCAGCACCCGGAGTGATTATAATTCACCCCTCCACTTT.

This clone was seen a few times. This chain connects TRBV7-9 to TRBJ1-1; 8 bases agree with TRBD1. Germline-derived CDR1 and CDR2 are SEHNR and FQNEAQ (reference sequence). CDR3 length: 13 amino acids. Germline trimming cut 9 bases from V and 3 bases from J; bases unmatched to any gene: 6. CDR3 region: CASYLQGDTEAFF. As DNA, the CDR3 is TGTGCCAGTTACTTACAGGGGGACACTGAAGCTTTCTTT.

The CDR3 loop reads CASSLSSGTSGGVHYEQYF. The CDR3 nucleotides are TGTGCCAGCAGCCTCTCTTCGGGGACTAGCGGGGGGGTACACTACGAGCAGTACTTC. V usage is TRBV5-5 and J usage is TRBJ2-7; 16 nucleotides line up with TRBD2. The V gene end was trimmed by 4 bases and the J gene end by 3 bases; junction bases not matched to a gene: 13. The CDR3 has 19 amino acids. CDR1 and CDR2 from the germline V gene are SGHKS and YYEKEE (reference sequence).

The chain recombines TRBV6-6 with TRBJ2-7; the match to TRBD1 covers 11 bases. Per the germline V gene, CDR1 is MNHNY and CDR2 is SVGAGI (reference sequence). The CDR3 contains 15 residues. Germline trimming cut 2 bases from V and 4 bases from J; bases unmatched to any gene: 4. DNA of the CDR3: TGTGCCAGCAGTTACGGGGACAGGGGGTCGTACGAGCAGTACTTC. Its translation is CASSYGDRGSYEQYF.

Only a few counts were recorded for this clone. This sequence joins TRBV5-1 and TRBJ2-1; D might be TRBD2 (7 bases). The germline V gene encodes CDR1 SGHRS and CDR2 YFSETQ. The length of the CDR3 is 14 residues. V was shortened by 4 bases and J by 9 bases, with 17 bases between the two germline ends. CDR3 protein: CASSDRTSEGEQFF. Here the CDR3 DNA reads TGCGCCAGCAGCGACAGGACTAGTGAGGGTGAGCAGTTCTTC.

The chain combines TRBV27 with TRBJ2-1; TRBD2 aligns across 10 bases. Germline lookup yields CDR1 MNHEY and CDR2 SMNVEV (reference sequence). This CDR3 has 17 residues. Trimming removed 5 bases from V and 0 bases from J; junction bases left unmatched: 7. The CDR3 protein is CASSTIAGGRSYNEQFF. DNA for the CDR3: TGTGCCAGCAGTACCATAGCGGGAGGCCGCTCCTACAATGAGCAGTTCTTC.

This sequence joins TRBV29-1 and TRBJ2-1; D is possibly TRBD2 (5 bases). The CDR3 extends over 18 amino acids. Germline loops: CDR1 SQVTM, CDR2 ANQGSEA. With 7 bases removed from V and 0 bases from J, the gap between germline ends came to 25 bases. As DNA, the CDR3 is TGCAGCGGGGGAGCCGACCCGAGCGGCCTCAGCTCCTACAATGAGCAGTTCTTC. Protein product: CSGGADPSGLSSYNEQFF.

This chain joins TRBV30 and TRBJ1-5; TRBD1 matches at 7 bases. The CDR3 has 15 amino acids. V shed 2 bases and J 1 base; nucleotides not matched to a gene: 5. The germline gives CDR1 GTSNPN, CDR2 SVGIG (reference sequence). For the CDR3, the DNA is TGTGCCTGGAGTCCTGGGACAGAGAGCAATCAGCCCCAGCATTTT. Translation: CAWSPGTESNQPQHF.

CDR3 region: CASSLGGISSYNSPLHF. The CDR3 DNA is TGTGCCAGCAGCTTGGGAGGGATAAGCTCCTATAATTCACCCCTCCACTTT. This sequence joins TRBV5-6 and TRBJ1-6, with D unresolved. The CDR3 is 17 amino acids. Germline CDR1 SGHDT, CDR2 YYEEEE. With 0 bases removed from V and 0 bases from J, the gap between germline ends came to 10 bases.

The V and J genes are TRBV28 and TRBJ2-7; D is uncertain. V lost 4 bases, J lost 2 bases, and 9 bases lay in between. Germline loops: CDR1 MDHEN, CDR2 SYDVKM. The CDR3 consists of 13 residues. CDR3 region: CASSWPPAYEQYF. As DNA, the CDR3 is TGTGCCAGCAGTTGGCCGCCCGCCTACGAGCAGTACTTC.

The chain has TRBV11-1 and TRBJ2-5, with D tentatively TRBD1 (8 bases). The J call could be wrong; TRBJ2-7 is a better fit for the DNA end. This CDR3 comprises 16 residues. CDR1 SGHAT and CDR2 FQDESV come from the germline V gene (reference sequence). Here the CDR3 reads CASSLSGTGFSYEQYF. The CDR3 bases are TGTGCCAGCAGCTTAAGCGGGACAGGTTTTTCCTACGAGCAGTACTTC.